What follows are 30 T cell receptor beta chains derived from one specimen sequenced in a study of cytomegalovirus exposure and HLA in healthy donors. The primer mix had 60 Vbeta and 13 Jbeta primers. The repertoire was sequenced with immunoSEQ multiplex PCR; TCRdb's copy has only in-frame clones and lacks some. The top ten clones hold 2% to 2.5% of a sample with about 130,000 clones, roughly 80% of them seen once. The material sequenced was PBMCs. The source of these receptors is a man between 25 and 39 years old in good health and CMV-seronegative.

The chain couples TRBV29-1 to TRBJ1-1; tentatively, D is TRBD1 (5 bases). V was pared by 3 bases and J by 0 bases, with 14 bases between. The CDR3 contains 15 residues. Germline assignment: CDR1 SQVTM and CDR2 ANQGSEA. CDR3 amino acids: CSVDGGANMNTEAFF. The CDR3, as DNA: TGCAGCGTTGATGGAGGGGCGAATATGAACACTGAAGCTTTCTTT.

This clone was seen a single time. The genes are TRBV2 and TRBJ2-3; 9 bases fit TRBD2. This CDR3 is 15 amino acids long. CDR1 is SNHLY and CDR2 is FYNNEI in the germline V gene. Germline trimming cut 11 bases from V and 2 bases from J; bases unmatched to any gene: 11. The CDR3 nucleotides read TGTGCCGTTTCCCCTAGCGGGGATCTCACAGATACGCAGTATTTT. It yields the protein CAVSPSGDLTDTQYF.

This clone was seen a single time. The chain carries TRBV7-9 and TRBJ2-7, with D uncertain. V was clipped by 6 bases and J by 2 bases, with 17 bases between them. The CDR3 sequence is 15 residues long. CDR1 SEHNR and CDR2 FQNEAQ come from the germline V gene (reference sequence). The CDR3 loop is CASSPLGSRPYEQYF. CDR3 sequence (DNA): TGTGCCAGCAGTCCCCTGGGTAGCAGACCCTACGAGCAGTACTTC.

This clone showed up just once. The V gene is TRBV7-2, the J gene TRBJ2-5; 8 nucleotides line up with TRBD1. The trim removed 2 bases at V and 5 bases at J, leaving 4 bases unmatched. The germline V gene has CDR1 SGHTA and CDR2 FQGNSA. The CDR3 has 14 residues. Written as DNA, the CDR3 is TGTGCCAGCAGCTTACAGGGGGCGCGGGAGACCCAGTACTTC. Translation gives CASSLQGARETQYF.

J is TRBJ1-1 and V is TRBV7-2; D is unresolved. V shed 1 base and J shed 11 bases, with 11 bases lying between them. The CDR3 consists of 12 residues. CDR1 and CDR2 from the germline V gene are SGHTA and FQGNSA. In DNA form, the CDR3 reads TGTGCCAGCAGCTTAGAGACCGGGTATGCTTTCTTT. It is translated as CASSLETGYAFF.

The V and J genes are TRBV19 and TRBJ2-1; no reliable D call. The length of the CDR3 is 12 residues. Germline V gene sequence: CDR1 LNHDA, CDR2 SQIVND (reference sequence). The V end lost 5 bases, the J end lost 9 bases, and 11 bases lay between the germline ends. CDR3 in DNA: TGTGCCAGTAGTTCGACTGTTAGTGAGCAGTTCTTC. It codes for CASSSTVSEQFF.

The V gene is TRBV5-4, the J gene TRBJ2-7; D perhaps matches TRBD1 (5 bases). The CDR3 spans 16 residues. Germline V gives CDR1 SGHNT, CDR2 YYREEE (reference sequence). The ends were cut back, 4 bases at V and 8 bases at J, with 25 bases in the middle. CDR3 amino acids: CASSTNVLGPFVKQYF. The CDR3 nucleotides are TGTGCCAGCAGCACTAACGTTCTGGGGCCCTTCGTTAAGCAGTACTTC.

The rearrangement uses TRBV10-1 and TRBJ1-1; D ambiguous. The V end was cut by 3 bases, the J end by 2 bases, with 7 bases between. The V gene's germline CDR1 is WNHNN and CDR2 SYGVQD (reference sequence). The CDR3 runs to 13 residues. Written as DNA, the CDR3 is TGCGCCAGCAGTGACGAGAAAAACACTGAAGCTTTCTTT. Translation: CASSDEKNTEAFF.

This clone has a single count. This chain links TRBV19 with TRBJ2-2; 9 bases line up with TRBD2. V lost 10 bases, J lost 6 bases, and 3 bases stayed unmatched. Germline V gives CDR1 LNHDA, CDR2 SQIVND (reference sequence). The CDR3 is 12 amino acids. The CDR3, as DNA: TGTGCCACGCGGGGGGGGGCCGGGGAGCTGTTTTTT. Its translation is CATRGGAGELFF.

V is TRBV4-1 and J is TRBJ2-1; 12 nucleotides align to TRBD2. The CDR3 has 16 residues. Germline lookup yields CDR1 MGHRA and CDR2 YSYEKL. J gave up 3 bases and V 0 bases, and 0 bases lay outside the gene matches. CDR3 protein: CASSQETSGSYNEQFF. The DNA of the CDR3 is TGCGCCAGCAGCCAAGAGACTAGCGGGAGCTACAATGAGCAGTTCTTC.

The chain couples TRBV9 to TRBJ1-4; D unclear. This CDR3 is 14 amino acids long. The germline gives CDR1 SGDLS, CDR2 YYNGEE. Trimming took off 4 bases at V and 4 bases at J, with 11 bases between the two ends. For the CDR3, the DNA is TGTGCCAGCAGCCCCAGTGGCCTTAATGAAAAACTGTTTTTT. It encodes CASSPSGLNEKLFF.

This chain links TRBV11-2 with TRBJ2-5, with D maybe TRBD1 (5 bases). Germline CDR1 reads SGHAT; CDR2 reads FQNNGV. Trimming removed 1 base at V and 7 bases at J, with 13 bases between. This CDR3 spans 14 amino acids. CDR3 DNA sequence: TGTGCCAGCAGCTTAGCCCCGGGTAGGGGGACCCAGTACTTC. Its translation is CASSLAPGRGTQYF.

V and J are TRBV29-1 and TRBJ2-5; perhaps TRBD1 as D (6 bases). Trimming cost V 0 bases and J 1 base, with 6 bases left between them. Germline V gene lookup returns CDR1 SQVTM and CDR2 ANQGSEA. The CDR3 consists of 13 residues. In nucleotides, the CDR3 is TGCAGCGTTGAAGAGGGGGCCCAAGAGACCCAGTACTTC. Translating gives CSVEEGAQETQYF.

V and J are TRBV19 and TRBJ1-2; 9 bases match TRBD1. The V gene end was trimmed by 8 bases and the J gene end by 4 bases; junction bases not matched to a gene: 11. Germline lookup yields CDR1 LNHDA and CDR2 SQIVND (reference sequence). This CDR3 is built from 15 residues. The CDR3 DNA sequence: TGTGCCAGTTCACCAAGGACAGGGGTCAGCTATGGCTACACCTTC. This encodes CASSPRTGVSYGYTF.

The chain links TRBV6-5 to TRBJ2-7, with 10 nucleotides matching TRBD2. CDR3 size: 13 residues. CDR1 and CDR2 (germline): MNHEY, SVGAGI. Unmatched junction bases numbered 2, after V lost 5 bases and J lost 4 bases. DNA for the CDR3: TGTGCCAGCAGTAGGACTAGCGGATACGAGCAGTACTTC. Translation gives CASSRTSGYEQYF.

The chain uses TRBV7-2 and TRBJ1-5; D remains unclear. This CDR3 has 14 residues. Trimming took off 0 bases at V and 4 bases at J, with 7 bases between the two ends. The germline gives CDR1 SGHTA, CDR2 FQGNSA. For the CDR3, the DNA is TGTGCCAGCAGCTTAGCTCAGAAGAATCAGCCCCAGCATTTT. This codes for CASSLAQKNQPQHF.

A word on this clone: One junction end disagrees with the germline gene, perhaps due to a read error. The chain carries TRBV7-9 and TRBJ1-5; 9 positions match TRBD1. Germline V gene lookup returns CDR1 SEHNR and CDR2 FQNEAQ (reference sequence). The CDR3 is 16 amino acids. DNA of the CDR3: TGTTCCAGCAGCTTAGGGGACAGGGCAAGCAATCAGCCCCAGCATTTT. Protein: CSSSLGDRASNQPQHF. The variable domain in full, with the rest retrieved from reference TRBV7-9 and TRBJ1-5, is DTGVSQNPRHKITKRGQNVTFRCDPISEHNRLYWYRQTLGQGPEFLTYFQNEAQLEKSRLLSDRFSAERPKGSFSTLEIQRTEQGDSAMYLCSSSLGDRASNQPQHFGDGTRLSIL.

The CDR3, as DNA: TGTGCCAGCAGTTTATTGTCCGGCAGGGGGGCTAATGAAAAACTGTTTTTT. It is translated as CASSLLSGRGANEKLFF. This chain uses TRBV28 with TRBJ1-4; 7 nucleotides align to TRBD1. The CDR3 consists of 17 residues. The V gene end was trimmed by 1 base and the J gene end by 3 bases; junction bases not matched to a gene: 8. Germline assignment: CDR1 MDHEN and CDR2 SYDVKM. Looking up the rest from reference TRBV28 and TRBJ1-4 gives the full variable domain: DVKVTQSSRYLVKRTGEKVFLECVQDMDHENMFWYRQDPGLGLRLIYFSYDVKMKEKGDIPEGYSVSREKKERFSLILESASTNQTSMYLCASSLLSGRGANEKLFFGSGTQLSVL.

The chain recombines TRBV7-2 with TRBJ1-3; D is ambiguous. Trimming took 0 bases from V and 0 from J, leaving 6 bases between them. Germline V gene lookup returns CDR1 SGHTA and CDR2 FQGNSA. There are 15 residues in the CDR3. The DNA for the CDR3 is TGTGCCAGCAGCTTAGCGTACAGCTCTGGAAACACCATATATTTT. It yields the protein CASSLAYSSGNTIYF.

This chain uses TRBV19 with TRBJ1-1, with D tentatively TRBD1 (6 bases). The length of the CDR3 is 12 residues. Per the germline V gene, CDR1 is LNHDA and CDR2 is SQIVND (reference sequence). With 3 bases removed from V and 7 bases from J, the gap between germline ends came to 9 bases. CDR3 nucleotides: TGTGCCAGTAGTATTCCAGGGGTTGAAGCTTTCTTT. This translates into CASSIPGVEAFF.

The V and J genes are TRBV11-2 and TRBJ1-2; maybe TRBD1 (6 bases). V gave up 5 bases and J gave up 3 bases, with 13 bases separating them. Looked up from germline, CDR1 is SGHAT and CDR2 is FQNNGV. The CDR3 has 14 residues. CDR3 nucleotides: TGTGCCAGCAGCCAGGGGCGGCCCTACTATGGCTACACCTTC. It specifies CASSQGRPYYGYTF. The full variable domain, rest sourced from reference TRBV11-2 and TRBJ1-2, is EAGVAQSPRYKIIEKRQSVAFWCNPISGHATLYWYQQILGQGPKLLIQFQNNGVVDDSQLPKDRFSAERLKGVDSTLKIQPAKLEDSAVYLCASSQGRPYYGYTFGSGTRLTVV.

Ten or more counts support this clone. CDR3 bases: TGTGCCAGCAAGCTGCAGGGTGGGAACGAGCAGTACTTC. It specifies CASKLQGGNEQYF. V is TRBV6-1 and J is TRBJ2-7; D is perhaps TRBD1 (5 bases). Trimming shortened V by 7 bases and J by 5 bases, and 15 bases separated the two germline ends. CDR1 and CDR2 (germline): MNHNS, SASEGT. This CDR3 is 13 amino acids long.

This chain links TRBV6-5 with TRBJ1-6; D is uncertain. Trimming took off 0 bases at V and 8 bases at J, with 14 bases between the two ends. Germline-derived CDR1 and CDR2 are MNHEY and SVGAGI. The CDR3 is 16 residues long. CDR3 protein: CASSYSANLRDSPLHF. DNA for the CDR3: TGTGCCAGCAGTTACTCCGCCAACCTGCGGGATTCACCCCTCCACTTT.

The chain is built from TRBV30 and TRBJ2-5; 7 bases match TRBD1. CDR3 length: 13 amino acids. Germline-derived CDR1 and CDR2 are GTSNPN and SVGIG (reference sequence). V shed 0 bases and J 4 bases; nucleotides not matched to a gene: 2. The CDR3 DNA reads TGTGCCTGGAGTGTCAACAGGGGAGAGACCCAGTACTTC. Protein sequence: CAWSVNRGETQYF.

The chain is built from TRBV18 and TRBJ2-7; no clear D. The CDR3 loop spans 14 amino acids. Germline V gene sequence: CDR1 KGHSH, CDR2 LQKENI. V lost 0 bases to trimming and J lost 1 base, with 7 bases between them. CDR3 sequence reads: CASSPPGSSYEQYF. The CDR3 DNA reads as TGTGCCAGCTCACCACCCGGGTCTTCCTACGAGCAGTACTTC.

This clone was detected a few times. The chain recombines TRBV7-8 with TRBJ2-7, with 9 bases identical to TRBD1. Germline CDR1 is SGHVS and CDR2 is FQNEAQ. The trim removed 3 bases at V and 5 bases at J, leaving 2 bases unmatched. The CDR3 loop spans 13 amino acids. In DNA, the CDR3 is TGTGCCAGCAGCTTGGACAGGGGCGACGAGCAGTACTTC. This sequence encodes CASSLDRGDEQYF.

In its sample, this clone was seen a few times. This chain connects TRBV27 to TRBJ2-7, with TRBD1 identical over 7 bases. Germline values: CDR1 MNHEY, CDR2 SMNVEV (reference sequence). The CDR3 spans 16 residues. Trimming took 6 bases from V and 2 from J; bases not matched to a gene: 13. The CDR3 DNA reads as TGTGCCAGCAGGAGGAGAGGGGGCCGCGCGGCCTACGAGCAGTACTTC. This codes for CASRRRGGRAAYEQYF.

This chain uses TRBV28 with TRBJ2-5, with D possibly being TRBD2 (7 bases). The CDR3 sequence is 16 residues long. Germline V gene lookup returns CDR1 MDHEN and CDR2 SYDVKM. The V end lost 4 bases, the J end lost 5 bases, and 20 bases lay between the germline ends. The CDR3: CASSWEGGSFTETQYF. The CDR3 DNA follows: TGTGCCAGCAGTTGGGAGGGGGGATCCTTTACGGAGACCCAGTACTTC.

The chain recombines TRBV5-4 with TRBJ1-1; possible D gene TRBD1, 5 bases. The V gene's germline CDR1 is SGHNT and CDR2 YYREEE (reference sequence). Trimming pared 2 bases from V and 1 base from J, leaving 24 bases between. This CDR3 contains 19 residues. The CDR3 reads CASSFGPSNRGISNTEAFF. The CDR3 nucleotides read TGTGCCAGCAGCTTTGGTCCCAGCAATCGGGGGATTTCGAACACTGAAGCTTTCTTT.

The chain recombines TRBV28 with TRBJ1-5; no clear D gene. V dropped 5 bases and J dropped 2 bases, with 13 bases sitting between them. This CDR3 comprises 15 residues. Germline V lookup: CDR1 MDHEN, CDR2 SYDVKM. DNA of the CDR3: TGTGCCAGCAGTGAACAGAGAGTAGGCAATCAGCCCCAGCATTTT. It yields the protein CASSEQRVGNQPQHF.